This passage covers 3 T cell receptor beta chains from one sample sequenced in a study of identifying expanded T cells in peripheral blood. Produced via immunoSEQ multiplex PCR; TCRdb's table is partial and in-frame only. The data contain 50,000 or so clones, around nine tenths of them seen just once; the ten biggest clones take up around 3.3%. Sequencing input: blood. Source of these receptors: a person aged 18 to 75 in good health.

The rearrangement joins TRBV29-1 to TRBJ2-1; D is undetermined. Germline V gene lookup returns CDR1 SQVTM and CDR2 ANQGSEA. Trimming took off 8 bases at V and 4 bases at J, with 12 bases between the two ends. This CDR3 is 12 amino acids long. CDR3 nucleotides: TGCAGCCCACGGACCGAATACAATGAGCAGTTCTTC. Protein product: CSPRTEYNEQFF.

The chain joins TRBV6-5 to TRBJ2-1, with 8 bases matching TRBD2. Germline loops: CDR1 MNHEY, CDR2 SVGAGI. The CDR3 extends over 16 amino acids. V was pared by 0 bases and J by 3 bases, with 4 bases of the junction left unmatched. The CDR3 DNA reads TGTGCCAGCAGTTACTCGCGCGCGGGAGGCTACAATGAGCAGTTCTTC. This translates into CASSYSRAGGYNEQFF.

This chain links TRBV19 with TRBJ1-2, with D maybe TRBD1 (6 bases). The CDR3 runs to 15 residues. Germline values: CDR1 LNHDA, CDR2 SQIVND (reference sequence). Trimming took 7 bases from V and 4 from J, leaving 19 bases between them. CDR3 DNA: TGTGCCAGTATTCCACGGCAGGACAGCCGCTATGGCTACACCTTC. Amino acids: CASIPRQDSRYGYTF.